This entry lists 20 T cell receptor beta chains sequenced from one sample in a study of CD8 T cells in ankylosing spondylitis. MiXCR was run by TCRdb on the 5' RACE reads, yielding one entry per CDR3 protein. The table lists about 64,000 distinct CDR3 sequences, about 6% of them singletons. The material sequenced was synovial fluid, either unsorted or a sorted T cell fraction (not recorded which). Receptors originate from a male donor with ankylosing spondylitis.

This clonotype was counted only a few times. At one end the junction does not follow the germline gene, possibly because of a read error. The chain is built from TRBV5-8 and TRBJ2-1; D is possibly TRBD1 or TRBD2 (5 bases each). CDR1 is SGHTS, CDR2 YDEGEE, per germline. This CDR3 region has 10 residues. The CDR3 DNA is TGTGCCAGCAGTTGGGACCGCCTAGTCTTC. Encoded protein: CASSWDRLVF.

This clonotype occurred many times. This chain links TRBV25-1 with TRBJ2-3; TRBD2 agrees at 7 bases. The CDR3 length is 17 residues. J was trimmed by 4 bases and V by 3 bases; bases with no gene match: 13. The germline V gene has CDR1 MGHDK and CDR2 SYGVNS. CDR3 bases: TGTGCCAGCAGTGATCTCAGCCCGGGGAGGGCCTCAGATACGCAGTATTTT. Encoded protein: CASSDLSPGRASDTQYF. Drawing the rest from reference TRBV25-1 and TRBJ2-3, the complete variable domain is EADIYQTPRYLVIGTGKKITLECSQTMGHDKMYWYQQDPGMELHLIHYSYGVNSTEKGDLSSESTVSRIRTEHFPLTLESARPSHTSQYLCASSDLSPGRASDTQYFGPGTRLTVL.

This clonotype was observed at least ten times. This rearrangement joins TRBV20-1 to TRBJ2-3, with D possibly being TRBD1 (5 bases). Germline CDR1 DFQATT, CDR2 SNEGSKA (reference sequence). This CDR3 is 13 amino acids long. Trimming stripped 0 bases from V and 4 bases from J, with 8 bases between. CDR3 sequence (DNA): TGCAGTGCTAGAGAGCAGGGCCCAGATACGCAGTATTTT. As protein: CSAREQGPDTQYF.

The sample holds many counts of this clonotype. This chain connects TRBV4-1 to TRBJ2-7, with D perhaps matching TRBD1 or TRBD2 (5 bases each). The germline gives CDR1 MGHRA, CDR2 YSYEKL. This CDR3 comprises 16 residues. The V gene lost 0 bases and the J gene lost 0 bases, with 12 bases spanning the gap. CDR3 coding DNA: TGCGCCAGCAGCCAAGATCGGGACCCTAGCTCCTACGAGCAGTACTTC. Its translation: CASSQDRDPSSYEQYF.

Here the CDR3 DNA reads TGTGCCAGCAGTGTGTATAGCGGGAGGTCCCACGAGCAGTACTTC. Translated: CASSVYSGRSHEQYF. The genes are TRBV28 and TRBJ2-7, with TRBD2 matching 10 bases. Trimming at V came to 5 bases and at J to 5 bases, leaving 9 bases not matched to a gene. The CDR3 covers 15 residues. Germline values: CDR1 MDHEN, CDR2 SYDVKM.

This clonotype was detected ten times or more. This chain connects TRBV11-3 to TRBJ2-2; D gene ambiguous. Germline V lookup: CDR1 SGHNT, CDR2 YENEEA. The CDR3 totals 13 residues. With 1 base removed from V and 4 bases from J, the gap between germline ends came to 4 bases. The CDR3 region is CASSLGATGELFF. CDR3 nucleotide sequence: TGTGCCAGCAGCTTAGGAGCCACCGGGGAGCTGTTTTTT.

Points on this clonotype: Since a much larger clone is just one base distant, this may be a read error. The gene calls are TRBV3-1 and TRBJ2-5; 11 bases match TRBD2. The germline V gene has CDR1 LGHDT and CDR2 YNNKEL (reference sequence). The CDR3 is made up of 17 amino acids. This chain's CDR3 is CACSQDLLAGARETQYF. DNA of the CDR3: TGTGCCTGCAGCCAAGATTTACTAGCGGGAGCACGGGAGACCCAGTACTTC.

This clonotype was counted at least ten times. The V and J genes are TRBV2 and TRBJ2-7; 7 bases match TRBD1. J lost 7 bases, V lost 6 bases, and 9 bases had no gene match. Germline V CDR1 and CDR2: SNHLY, FYNNEI. The CDR3 is made up of 13 amino acids. CDR3 sequence: CASRRQGSDEQYF. The CDR3 DNA is TGTGCCAGCAGGAGACAGGGTTCGGATGAGCAGTACTTC.

This sequence joins TRBV28 and TRBJ1-5, with a possible D match to TRBD1 (6 bases). Germline assignment: CDR1 MDHEN and CDR2 SYDVKM. The CDR3 extends over 13 amino acids. Trimming removed 2 bases from V and 6 bases from J, with 8 bases in between. As DNA, the CDR3 is TGTGCCAGCAGTTTAGGGGGCTCTCAGCCCCAGCATTTT. It yields the protein CASSLGGSQPQHF.

The V and J genes are TRBV13 and TRBJ2-7, with 8 positions matching TRBD1. Germline V gene data show CDR1 as PRHDT and CDR2 as FYEKMQ (reference sequence). This CDR3 has 14 residues. Germline trimming cut 6 bases from V and 2 bases from J; bases unmatched to any gene: 6. The CDR3 nucleotides read TGTGCCAGCAGGGAGACGGGACAGGCCTACGAGCAGTACTTC. Protein: CASRETGQAYEQYF.

The table lists this clonotype with many counts. V usage is TRBV27 and J usage is TRBJ2-1; 7 nucleotides line up with TRBD2. With V trimmed by 4 bases and J by 0 bases, 6 bases remained unmatched. Germline lookup yields CDR1 MNHEY and CDR2 SMNVEV (reference sequence). The CDR3 is 16 residues long. This chain's CDR3 is CASSSYWTSSYNEQFF. In DNA, the CDR3 is TGTGCCAGCAGTTCATACTGGACTAGCTCCTACAATGAGCAGTTCTTC.

There are many counts of this clonotype. This chain uses TRBV5-1 with TRBJ2-7; 13 positions match TRBD2. The CDR3 extends over 17 amino acids. Germline V gene sequence: CDR1 SGHRS, CDR2 YFSETQ. V lost 3 bases and J lost 2; bases outside the gene matches: 8. Here the CDR3 DNA reads TGCGCCAGCAGCTCAAGTCCACTAGCGGGAGGGGCCTACGAGCAGTACTTC. Protein: CASSSSPLAGGAYEQYF.

V and J are TRBV20-1 and TRBJ1-4, with D maybe TRBD1 (5 bases). CDR1 DFQATT and CDR2 SNEGSKA come from the germline V gene (reference sequence). The CDR3 runs 13 residues. V shed 6 bases and J shed 3 bases, with 11 bases lying between them. The CDR3 nucleotides read TGCAGTGCGGTGGGACCCGCTAATGAAAAACTGTTTTTT. Its translation is CSAVGPANEKLFF.

Notes on this clonotype: Being one base from a much bigger clone, this may be a read error. The chain links TRBV18 to TRBJ1-5; D uncertain. The CDR3 is made up of 14 amino acids. Germline assignment: CDR1 KGHSH and CDR2 LQKENI. Trimming removed 8 bases at V and 1 base at J, with 12 bases between. CDR3 coding DNA: TGTGCCAGCACAACTACAGTGAGCAATCAGCCCCAGCATTTT. This translates into CASTTTVSNQPQHF.

This clonotype was seen at least ten times. This chain connects TRBV28 to TRBJ2-7; D not resolved. The CDR3 loop spans 13 amino acids. Germline lookup yields CDR1 MDHEN and CDR2 SYDVKM. The ends were cut back, 5 bases at V and 4 bases at J, with 12 bases in the middle. In nucleotides, the CDR3 is TGTGCCAGCAGTAGGGTGGGCAGTTACGAGCAGTACTTC. This codes for CASSRVGSYEQYF. Complete variable domain (other parts from reference TRBV28 and TRBJ2-7): DVKVTQSSRYLVKRTGEKVFLECVQDMDHENMFWYRQDPGLGLRLIYFSYDVKMKEKGDIPEGYSVSREKKERFSLILESASTNQTSMYLCASSRVGSYEQYFGPGTRLTVT.

CDR3 in DNA: TGTGCCAGCAGGAAGGCGTTAGCGGGAGGCCTCGAGCAGTACTTC. Protein product: CASRKALAGGLEQYF. This sequence joins TRBV7-2 and TRBJ2-7; 10 bases agree with TRBD2. V trimming: 6 bases; J trimming: 6 bases; junction bases outside the gene matches: 11. This CDR3 contains 15 residues. The germline V gene has CDR1 SGHTA and CDR2 FQGNSA. Full variable domain (missing parts from reference TRBV7-2 and TRBJ2-7): GAGVSQSPSNKVTEKGKDVELRCDPISGHTALYWYRQSLGQGLEFLIYFQGNSAPDKSGLPSDRFSAERTGGSVSTLTIQRTQQEDSAVYLCASRKALAGGLEQYFGPGTRLTVT.

This clonotype was detected a few times. Here the CDR3 reads CASRQGGTEAFF. In DNA, the CDR3 is TGTGCCAGCAGACAGGGAGGTACTGAAGCTTTCTTT. The chain is built from TRBV6-1 and TRBJ1-1; TRBD1 is a possible D gene (6 bases). The length of the CDR3 is 12 residues. Trimming shortened V by 6 bases and J by 5 bases, and 10 bases separated the two germline ends. Germline V CDR1 and CDR2: MNHNS, SASEGT.

The chain joins TRBV9 to TRBJ2-3, with 9 bases aligning to TRBD2. After removal of 3 bases from V and 0 bases from J, the junction contained 5 bases not matched to a gene. Germline-derived CDR1 and CDR2 are SGDLS and YYNGEE. The CDR3 is made up of 16 amino acids. This CDR3 is CASSARLAASTDTQYF. As DNA, the CDR3 is TGTGCCAGCAGCGCCCGACTAGCGGCTAGCACAGATACGCAGTATTTT.

The sample holds a few counts of this clonotype. A read error may account for a junction end that differs from germline. The chain couples TRBV2 to TRBJ1-2, with TRBD1 as a possible D gene (5 bases). From germline, CDR1 is SNHLY and CDR2 FYNNEI. The length of the CDR3 is 11 residues. Written as DNA, the CDR3 is TGTGCCAGCCGTGAGAGGGGTGGCTACACCTTC. Translation: CASRERGGYTF.

This clonotype has a count of ten or more. The V call is TRBV20-1, the J call TRBJ2-7, with TRBD1 matching 9 bases. The V gene end was trimmed by 6 bases and the J gene end by 2 bases; junction bases not matched to a gene: 8. This CDR3 contains 14 residues. The germline V gene encodes CDR1 DFQATT and CDR2 SNEGSKA (reference sequence). In DNA, the CDR3 is TGCAGTGCAAAGTCGGGACAGGGCGCCTACGAGCAGTACTTC. It is translated as CSAKSGQGAYEQYF.